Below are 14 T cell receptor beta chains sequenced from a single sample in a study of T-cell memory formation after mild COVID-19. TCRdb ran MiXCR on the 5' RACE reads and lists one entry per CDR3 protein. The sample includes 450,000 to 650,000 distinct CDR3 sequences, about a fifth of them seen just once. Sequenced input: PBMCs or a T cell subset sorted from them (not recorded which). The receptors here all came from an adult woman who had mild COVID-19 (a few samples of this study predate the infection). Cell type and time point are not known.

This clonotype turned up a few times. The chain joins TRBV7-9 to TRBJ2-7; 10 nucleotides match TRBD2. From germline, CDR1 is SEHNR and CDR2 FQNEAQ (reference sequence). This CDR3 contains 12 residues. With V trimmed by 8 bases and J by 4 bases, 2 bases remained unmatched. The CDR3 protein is CASQLAGYEQYF. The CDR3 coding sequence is TGTGCCAGCCAACTAGCGGGGTACGAGCAGTACTTC.

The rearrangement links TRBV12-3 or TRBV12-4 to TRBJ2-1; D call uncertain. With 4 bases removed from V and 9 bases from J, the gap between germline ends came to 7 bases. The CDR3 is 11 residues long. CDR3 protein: CASSSGFEQFF. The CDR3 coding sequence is TGTGCCAGCAGTTCCGGTTTTGAGCAGTTCTTC.

CDR3 bases: TGCAGTGCTTCCGACTCGACTAGCGGAGAGCAGTTCTTC. Amino acid sequence: CSASDSTSGEQFF. J is TRBJ2-1 and V is TRBV20-1; TRBD2 agrees at 9 bases. This CDR3 has 13 residues. Trimming cost V 5 bases and J 10 bases; bases outside gene matches: 9. From germline, CDR1 is DFQATT and CDR2 SNEGSKA (reference sequence).

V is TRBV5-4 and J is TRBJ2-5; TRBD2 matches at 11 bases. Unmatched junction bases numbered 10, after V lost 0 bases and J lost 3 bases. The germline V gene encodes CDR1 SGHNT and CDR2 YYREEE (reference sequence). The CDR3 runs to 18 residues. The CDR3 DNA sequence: TGTGCCAGCAGCTTGGTGAAACTAGCGGGGGCAGGGGAAGAGACCCAGTACTTC. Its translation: CASSLVKLAGAGEETQYF.

The CDR3 DNA is TGTGCCAGCAGCTTAGTGTTTGCAGCGGGAGACACAGATACGCAGTATTTT. Translation: CASSLVFAAGDTDTQYF. The chain is built from TRBV7-9 and TRBJ2-3; 8 bases match TRBD2. The junction had 8 bases not matched to a gene; V was cut back by 1 base and J by 2 bases. The CDR3 spans 17 residues. Germline V lookup: CDR1 SEHNR, CDR2 FQNEAQ (reference sequence).

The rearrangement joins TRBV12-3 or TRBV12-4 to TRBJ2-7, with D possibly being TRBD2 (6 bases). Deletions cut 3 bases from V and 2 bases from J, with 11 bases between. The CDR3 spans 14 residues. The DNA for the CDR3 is TGTGCCAGCAGTTTGTGGGTAGCGGCCTACGAGCAGTACTTC. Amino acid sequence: CASSLWVAAYEQYF.

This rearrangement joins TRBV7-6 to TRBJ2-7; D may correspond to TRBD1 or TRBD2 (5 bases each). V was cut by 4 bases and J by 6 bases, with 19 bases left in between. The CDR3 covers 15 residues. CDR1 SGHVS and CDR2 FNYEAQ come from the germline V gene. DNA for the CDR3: TGTGCCAGCAGCTCGAGTCGAGGGGCGTCGGGCGAGCAGTACTTC. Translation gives CASSSSRGASGEQYF.

The chain's CDR3 is CASSPKGGETQYF. The CDR3 bases are TGTGCCAGCAGCCCAAAGGGAGGGGAGACCCAGTACTTC. The chain is built from TRBV7-9 and TRBJ2-5; 7 nucleotides agree with TRBD2. The CDR3 loop spans 13 amino acids. V gave up 5 bases and J gave up 5 bases; unmatched junction bases: 5. CDR1 and CDR2 from the germline V gene are SEHNR and FQNEAQ (reference sequence).

This chain's CDR3 is CATSDRGNTEAFF. CDR3 DNA: TGTGCCACCAGTGACAGGGGGAACACTGAAGCTTTCTTT. This chain joins TRBV24-1 and TRBJ1-1, with D maybe TRBD1 (6 bases). The CDR3 spans 13 residues. V gave up 4 bases and J gave up 1 base, with 6 bases separating them. The germline CDR1 and CDR2 sequences are KGHDR and SFDVKD.

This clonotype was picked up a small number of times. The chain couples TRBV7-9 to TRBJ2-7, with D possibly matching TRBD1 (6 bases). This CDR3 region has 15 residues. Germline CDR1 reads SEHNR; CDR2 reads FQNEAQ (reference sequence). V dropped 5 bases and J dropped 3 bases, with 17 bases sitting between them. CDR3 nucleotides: TGTGCCAGCAGCCCCCCCACAGGGCCCGGCTACGAGCAGTACTTC. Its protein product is CASSPPTGPGYEQYF.

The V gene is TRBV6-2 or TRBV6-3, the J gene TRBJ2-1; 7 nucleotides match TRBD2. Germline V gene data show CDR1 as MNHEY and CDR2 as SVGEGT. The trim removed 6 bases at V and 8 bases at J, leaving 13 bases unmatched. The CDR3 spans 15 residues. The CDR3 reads CASRSWGGPIDEQFF. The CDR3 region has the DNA TGTGCCAGCAGATCTTGGGGAGGGCCGATCGATGAGCAGTTCTTC.

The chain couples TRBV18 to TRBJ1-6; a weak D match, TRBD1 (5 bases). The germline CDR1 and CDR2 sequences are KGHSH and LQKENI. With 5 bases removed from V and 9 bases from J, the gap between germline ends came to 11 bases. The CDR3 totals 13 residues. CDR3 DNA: TGTGCCAGCTCATCCGAGCAGGGTTCACCCCTCCACTTT. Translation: CASSSEQGSPLHF.

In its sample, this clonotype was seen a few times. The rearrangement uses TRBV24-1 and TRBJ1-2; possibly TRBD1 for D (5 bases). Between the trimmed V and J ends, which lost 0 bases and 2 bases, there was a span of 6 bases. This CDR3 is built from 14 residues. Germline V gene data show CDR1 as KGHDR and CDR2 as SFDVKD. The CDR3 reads CATSDLEGNYGYTF. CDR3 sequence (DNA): TGTGCCACCAGTGATTTGGAGGGGAACTATGGCTACACCTTC.

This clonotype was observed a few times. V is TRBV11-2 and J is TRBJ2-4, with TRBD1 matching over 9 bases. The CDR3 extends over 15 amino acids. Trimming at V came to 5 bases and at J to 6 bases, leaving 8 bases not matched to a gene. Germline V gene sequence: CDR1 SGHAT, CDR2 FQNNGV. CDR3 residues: CASSPARDRANIQYF. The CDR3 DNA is TGTGCCAGCAGCCCCGCCCGGGACAGGGCAAACATTCAGTACTTC.